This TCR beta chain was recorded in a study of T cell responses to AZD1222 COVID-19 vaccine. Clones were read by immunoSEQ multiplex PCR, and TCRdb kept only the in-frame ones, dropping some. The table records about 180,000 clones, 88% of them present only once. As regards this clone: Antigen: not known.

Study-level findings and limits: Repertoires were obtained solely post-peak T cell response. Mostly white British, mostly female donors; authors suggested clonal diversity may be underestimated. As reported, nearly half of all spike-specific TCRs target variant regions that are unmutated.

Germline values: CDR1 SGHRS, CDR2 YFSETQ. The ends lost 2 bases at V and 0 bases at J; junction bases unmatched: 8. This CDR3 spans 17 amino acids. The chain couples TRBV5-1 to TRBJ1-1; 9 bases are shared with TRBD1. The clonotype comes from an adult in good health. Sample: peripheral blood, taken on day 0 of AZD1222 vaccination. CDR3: CASSFYGDRELNTEAFF. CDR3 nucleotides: TGCGCCAGCAGCTTTTACGGGGACAGGGAGTTGAACACTGAAGCTTTCTTT. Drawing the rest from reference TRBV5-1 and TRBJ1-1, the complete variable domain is KAGVTQTPRYLIKTRGQQVTLSCSPISGHRSVSWYQQTPGQGLQFLFEYFSETQRNKGNFPGRFSGRQFSNSRSEMNVSTLELGDSALYLCASSFYGDRELNTEAFFGQGTRLTVV.